This T cell receptor (beta chain) was recorded in a study of CD8 T cells in ankylosing spondylitis. This clonotype came up a few times. Its matching antigen is unknown. MiXCR was run by TCRdb on the 5' RACE reads, yielding one entry per CDR3 protein. The sample lists about 250,000 distinct CDR3 sequences; under 20% were seen once. Notes on the study in general: Clones that were linked to disease were CD8+ and were relatively rare in peripheral blood. Reactive arthritis synovial fluid and blood were previously reported to contain some motif variants. As reported, disease-linked clones showed significant enrichment in matched ankylosing spondylitis synovial fluid. Characteristic of ankylosing spondylitis blood, it appeared, was a TCR beta motif comprising fewer than 10 highly homologous variants.

Material for sequencing was blood, either unsorted or a sorted T cell fraction (not recorded which). This sequence was found in a male donor with ankylosing spondylitis or in good health (not recorded which).

The CDR3, as DNA: TGCGCCAGCAGCCAAGATGATAACCTAGCGGGAGGGAGCACAGATACGCAGTATTTT. This gives the protein CASSQDDNLAGGSTDTQYF. The chain has TRBV4-3 and TRBJ2-3; 12 nucleotides agree with TRBD2. The CDR3 loop spans 19 amino acids. Germline V gives CDR1 LGHNA, CDR2 YSLEER. J lost 0 bases, V lost 0 bases, and 7 bases had no gene match.